This T cell receptor (beta chain) was captured in a study of blood T cell repertoires in COVID-19. Overall study: The samples span acute and convalescent COVID-19 from the United States, Italy and Spain. T cells, B-cell-depleted T cells, or PBMCs provided the cDNA or gDNA that served as material.

Original data processing: Estimation of nucleated cell counts was performed using reference gene primer amplification. Assay: immunoSEQ multiplex PCR; the TCRdb copy retains only in-frame clones and omits some. D and trimming were read from the DNA, whereas the V and J calls and clone size are those reported in that table. In the table there are about 59,000 clones, around 70% of which are singletons. This clone is classed as medium-sized. J gave up 5 bases and V 10 bases, and 11 bases lay outside the gene matches. This CDR3 contains 15 residues. The V gene's germline CDR1 is MNHEY and CDR2 SMNVEV (reference sequence).

The clonotype originates from a woman in her seventies with acute or convalescent COVID-19. Sequences were obtained from peripheral blood. J is TRBJ2-2 and V is TRBV27; 9 positions agree with TRBD1. The CDR3 DNA follows: TGTGCCACCTCCAGGGGGACAGGGTTGACCGGGGAGCTGTTTTTT. Residues: CATSRGTGLTGELFF.